The 30 T cell receptor beta chains in this list originate from one sample, sequenced in a study of cytomegalovirus exposure and HLA in healthy donors (dated by TCRdb to about 2017). Library method: the immunoSEQ multiplex PCR assay. A mixture of 60 forward primers for TCR Vbeta segments and 13 reverse primers for TCR Jbeta segments was used in the multiplex PCR. This immuneACCESS table, as held by TCRdb, lists in-frame sequences with V and J called but not all clones. Of the missing ones, under half trace to an unresolved V gene in checked studies; the others have no known cause. Recorded for this sample are around 300,000 clones; 70% to 90% of them occurred a single time. Together, the top ten hold roughly 2.3% of the sample. Sequenced material: PBMCs. These receptors originate from a woman under 30 in good health and CMV-seronegative.

This clone was observed a single time. The chain has TRBV18 and TRBJ2-5; 9 bases align to TRBD2. The J call may not be correct, given that the DNA end is closer to TRBJ2-7. Germline assignment: CDR1 KGHSH and CDR2 LQKENI. This CDR3 is 15 amino acids long. CDR3 coding DNA: TGTGCCAGCTCACCACCGGGACTAGCCAGGAACGAGCAGTACTTC. Its protein is CASSPPGLARNEQYF.

The rearrangement joins TRBV19 to TRBJ2-2; TRBD2 aligns across 11 bases. Trimming at V came to 5 bases and at J to 6 bases, leaving 8 bases not matched to a gene. CDR3 length: 16 residues. The germline gives CDR1 LNHDA, CDR2 SQIVND (reference sequence). The CDR3 DNA sequence: TGTGCCAGTAGTGCCACTAGCGGGGGAGGTGCCGGGGAGCTGTTTTTT. This gives the protein CASSATSGGGAGELFF. Full variable domain (rest looked up from reference TRBV19 and TRBJ2-2): DGGITQSPKYLFRKEGQNVTLSCEQNLNHDAMYWYRQDPGQGLRLIYYSQIVNDFQKGDIAEGYSVSREKKESFPLTVTSAQKNPTAFYLCASSATSGGGAGELFFGEGSRLTVL.

The rearrangement joins TRBV6-1 to TRBJ1-6; no firm D call. V lost 6 bases to trimming and J lost 8 bases, with 17 bases between them. The CDR3 contains 15 residues. Per germline, CDR1 MNHNS and CDR2 SASEGT. The CDR3 bases are TGTGCCAGCAGGTGGTTCAGCGCAAGCGATTCACCCCTCCACTTT. Translated: CASRWFSASDSPLHF.

The chain recombines TRBV4-2 with TRBJ2-1; weak D call: TRBD1 (5 bases). With 0 bases removed from V and 1 base from J, the gap between germline ends came to 13 bases. CDR3 length equals 17 residues. Germline V gives CDR1 LGHNA, CDR2 YNFKEQ. CDR3 sequence (DNA): TGTGCCAGCAGCCAAGAAACAGGCCCCTCGTCCTACAATGAGCAGTTCTTC. This encodes CASSQETGPSSYNEQFF.

The chain couples TRBV5-4 to TRBJ1-3, with 10 nucleotides matching TRBD1. The germline V gene encodes CDR1 SGHNT and CDR2 YYREEE (reference sequence). This CDR3 comprises 18 residues. Trimming cost V 3 bases and J 0 bases; bases outside gene matches: 9. The CDR3 loop is CASSSKTGQGFSGNTIYF. In DNA, the CDR3 is TGTGCCAGCAGCTCGAAAACGGGACAGGGGTTCTCTGGAAACACCATATATTTT.

CDR3 region: CASSPPGTGDHEQYF. The CDR3 coding sequence is TGTGCCAGCAGTCCCCCCGGGACAGGGGATCACGAGCAGTACTTC. This chain connects TRBV27 to TRBJ2-5; TRBD1 agrees at 10 bases. The J call may be in error: the DNA end matches TRBJ2-7 better. This CDR3 contains 15 residues. Germline values: CDR1 MNHEY, CDR2 SMNVEV (reference sequence).

This chain uses TRBV7-6 with TRBJ1-1; D is perhaps TRBD1 (6 bases). Germline loops: CDR1 SGHVS, CDR2 FNYEAQ. Trimming removed 1 base from V and 9 bases from J, with 18 bases in between. The CDR3 is 15 residues long. The CDR3 here is CASSLGPQGNLKAFF. The CDR3 DNA reads TGTGCCAGCAGCTTAGGGCCACAGGGTAACCTGAAAGCTTTCTTT.

This chain joins TRBV6-6 and TRBJ2-6; a weak D match, TRBD1 (6 bases). Germline V lookup: CDR1 MNHNY, CDR2 SVGAGI (reference sequence). V lost 6 bases to trimming and J lost 3 bases, with 12 bases between them. The CDR3 sequence is 15 residues long. CDR3 sequence: CASSSIRGGANVLTF. The CDR3, as DNA: TGTGCCAGCAGCTCAATCAGGGGTGGGGCCAACGTCCTGACTTTC.

The chain links TRBV5-4 to TRBJ1-2, with a tentative D call TRBD1 (6 bases). V was trimmed by 5 bases and J by 4 bases, leaving 18 bases between them. The germline gives CDR1 SGHNT, CDR2 YYREEE (reference sequence). CDR3 length equals 15 residues. In DNA, the CDR3 is TGTGCCAGCAGTGACAAGGGGGAGGGGCCCTATGGCTACACCTTC. Translated, it gives CASSDKGEGPYGYTF. The full variable domain, completed using reference TRBV5-4 and TRBJ1-2, is ETGVTQSPTHLIKTRGQQVTLRCSSQSGHNTVSWYQQALGQGPQFIFQYYREEENGRGNFPPRFSGLQFPNYSSELNVNALELDDSALYLCASSDKGEGPYGYTFGSGTRLTVV.

J is TRBJ2-7 and V is TRBV25-1; the match to TRBD1 covers 7 bases. The germline CDR1 and CDR2 sequences are MGHDK and SYGVNS. The CDR3 is made up of 14 amino acids. The V gene end was trimmed by 3 bases and the J gene end by 2 bases; junction bases not matched to a gene: 4. The CDR3 here is CASSETGFTYEQYF. As DNA, the CDR3 is TGTGCCAGCAGTGAGACAGGGTTCACCTACGAGCAGTACTTC.

On this clone itself: One end of the junction fails to match germline, which may point to a read error. The rearrangement uses TRBV7-9 and TRBJ1-2; D perhaps matches TRBD1 (5 bases). CDR3 size: 14 residues. Per germline, CDR1 SEHNR and CDR2 FQNEAQ (reference sequence). CDR3 sequence: CASSLAGRDYGYAF. The CDR3, as DNA: TGTGCCAGCAGCTTAGCAGGACGGGACTATGGCTACGCCTTC.

This clone was found once. The chain joins TRBV5-1 to TRBJ2-5, with D possibly TRBD1 on 5 matching bases. Germline CDR1 and CDR2: SGHRS and YFSETQ. The CDR3 spans 14 residues. V was clipped by 1 base and J by 5 bases, with 12 bases between them. The CDR3 DNA reads TGCGCCAGCAGCTTGCGGGCCTCAGGGGAGACCCAGTACTTC. Protein: CASSLRASGETQYF.

The chain combines TRBV6-5 with TRBJ1-3, with D unresolved. Trimming took off 7 bases at V and 6 bases at J, with 10 bases between the two ends. This CDR3 contains 12 residues. Germline V gene sequence: CDR1 MNHEY, CDR2 SVGAGI. CDR3 DNA sequence: TGTGCCAGCAATCGGAGCAAAAACACCATATATTTT. Translation gives CASNRSKNTIYF.

The V gene is TRBV14, the J gene TRBJ1-2, with D maybe TRBD1 (5 bases). V lost 3 bases and J 0 bases, leaving 23 bases between the germline ends. CDR3 size: 19 residues. The germline V gene encodes CDR1 SGHDN and CDR2 FVKESK. Here the CDR3 reads CASSHHWQGKFGANYGYTF. CDR3 nucleotide sequence: TGTGCCAGCAGCCACCACTGGCAGGGAAAATTCGGAGCTAACTATGGCTACACCTTC.

The chain carries TRBV11-2 and TRBJ1-3, with D perhaps TRBD1 (5 bases). Germline assignment: CDR1 SGHAT and CDR2 FQNNGV. Trimming took off 0 bases at V and 1 base at J, with 7 bases between the two ends. CDR3 length equals 15 residues. CDR3 in DNA: TGTGCCAGCAGCTTAGAGGGGCGTTCTGGAAACACCATATATTTT. Amino acids: CASSLEGRSGNTIYF.

The J gene is TRBJ2-2, the V gene TRBV11-2; no definite D call. In germline, CDR1 is SGHAT, CDR2 FQNNGV. Trimming stripped 0 bases from V and 7 bases from J, with 9 bases between. The CDR3 consists of 14 residues. CDR3 in amino acids: CASSLDRSVGELFF. The DNA of the CDR3 is TGTGCCAGCAGCTTAGATCGGAGTGTCGGGGAGCTGTTTTTT.

This chain uses TRBV7-7 with TRBJ2-5; TRBD2 is a possible D gene (5 bases). The CDR3 spans 13 residues. From germline, CDR1 is SSHAT and CDR2 FNYEAQ (reference sequence). Trimming cost V 2 bases and J 11 bases, with 15 bases left between them. The CDR3 reads CASSLTGNHEQYF. The CDR3 bases are TGTGCCAGCAGCTTAACGGGAAATCATGAGCAGTACTTC.

V and J are TRBV6-5 and TRBJ2-2, with 8 bases aligning to TRBD2. Trimming removed 3 bases from V and 4 bases from J; junction bases left unmatched: 7. Germline loops: CDR1 MNHEY, CDR2 SVGAGI. The length of the CDR3 is 16 residues. This CDR3 reads CASSYYGSGTTGELFF. DNA of the CDR3: TGTGCCAGCAGTTATTATGGTAGCGGGACCACCGGGGAGCTGTTTTTT.

The chain combines TRBV11-2 with TRBJ1-4; 8 bases line up with TRBD1. Germline trimming cut 5 bases from V and 10 bases from J; bases unmatched to any gene: 18. The CDR3 has 17 residues. Germline-derived CDR1 and CDR2 are SGHAT and FQNNGV. CDR3 bases: TGTGCCAGCAGCCAACCATCCCAGGGGGCGCCCCCTGGAAAACTGTTTTTT. It yields the protein CASSQPSQGAPPGKLFF.

This clone was detected once. The chain is built from TRBV20-1 and TRBJ1-3, with unresolved D. The CDR3 spans 11 residues. V lost 2 bases, J lost 7 bases, and 6 bases lay in between. The germline V gene has CDR1 DFQATT and CDR2 SNEGSKA (reference sequence). CDR3 protein: CSARSSNTIYF. The CDR3 DNA reads TGCAGTGCTAGATCCTCCAACACCATATATTTT.

The CDR3 DNA sequence: TGTGCCAGCACATCGACAGGGGTCTCGGTAGATGAAAAACTGTTTTTT. This encodes CASTSTGVSVDEKLFF. The genes are TRBV19 and TRBJ1-4; 8 positions match TRBD1. The CDR3 sequence is 16 residues long. The junction had 15 bases not matched to a gene; V was cut back by 9 bases and J by 6 bases. Per germline, CDR1 LNHDA and CDR2 SQIVND (reference sequence). The full variable domain, its missing parts supplied by reference TRBV19 and TRBJ1-4, is DGGITQSPKYLFRKEGQNVTLSCEQNLNHDAMYWYRQDPGQGLRLIYYSQIVNDFQKGDIAEGYSVSREKKESFPLTVTSAQKNPTAFYLCASTSTGVSVDEKLFFGSGTQLSVL.

The chain joins TRBV5-4 to TRBJ2-1, with D possibly TRBD2 on 6 matching bases. Trimming left V 1 base short and J 6 bases short, with 17 bases between. The V gene's germline CDR1 is SGHNT and CDR2 YYREEE (reference sequence). The CDR3 is made up of 16 amino acids. CDR3 in amino acids: CASSLLGGPGANEQFF. The CDR3 DNA follows: TGTGCCAGCAGCTTGTTGGGGGGACCGGGAGCCAATGAGCAGTTCTTC. The full variable domain, completed using reference TRBV5-4 and TRBJ2-1, is ETGVTQSPTHLIKTRGQQVTLRCSSQSGHNTVSWYQQALGQGPQFIFQYYREEENGRGNFPPRFSGLQFPNYSSELNVNALELDDSALYLCASSLLGGPGANEQFFGPGTRLTVL.

The chain employs TRBV11-2 and TRBJ2-7, with unresolved D. V was trimmed by 2 bases and J by 0 bases, leaving 8 bases between them. CDR1 is SGHAT, CDR2 FQNNGV, per germline. The CDR3 is made up of 14 amino acids. The CDR3 sequence: CASSLLPFSYEQYF. CDR3 bases: TGTGCCAGCAGCTTACTACCGTTCTCCTACGAGCAGTACTTC. The full variable domain, completed using reference TRBV11-2 and TRBJ2-7, is EAGVAQSPRYKIIEKRQSVAFWCNPISGHATLYWYQQILGQGPKLLIQFQNNGVVDDSQLPKDRFSAERLKGVDSTLKIQPAKLEDSAVYLCASSLLPFSYEQYFGPGTRLTVT.

This rearrangement joins TRBV5-1 to TRBJ2-5, with TRBD1 matching over 8 bases. Germline CDR1 reads SGHRS; CDR2 reads YFSETQ. The CDR3 runs to 14 residues. The junction had 4 bases not matched to a gene; V was cut back by 1 base and J by 5 bases. The CDR3 reads CASSLTGGTETQYF. The CDR3 nucleotides are TGCGCCAGCAGCTTGACAGGGGGGACGGAGACCCAGTACTTC.

The V and J genes are TRBV10-1 and TRBJ2-7; maybe TRBD2 (5 bases). Germline V gene data show CDR1 as WNHNN and CDR2 as SYGVQD (reference sequence). Trimming removed 4 bases at V and 5 bases at J, with 18 bases between. The CDR3 extends over 15 amino acids. CDR3 region: CASSAYASSSHEQYF. The CDR3 nucleotides are TGCGCCAGCAGTGCCTACGCTAGCAGTAGCCACGAGCAGTACTTC.

The rearrangement uses TRBV5-4 and TRBJ2-5, with D tentatively TRBD2 (6 bases). V lost 4 bases to trimming and J lost 5 bases, with 21 bases between them. CDR1 is SGHNT, CDR2 YYREEE, per germline (reference sequence). The CDR3 has 16 residues. CDR3 residues: CASSPSSGPSMETQYF. In nucleotides, the CDR3 is TGTGCCAGCAGCCCTAGTAGCGGTCCTAGCATGGAGACCCAGTACTTC. Variable domain in full (rest from reference TRBV5-4 and TRBJ2-5): ETGVTQSPTHLIKTRGQQVTLRCSSQSGHNTVSWYQQALGQGPQFIFQYYREEENGRGNFPPRFSGLQFPNYSSELNVNALELDDSALYLCASSPSSGPSMETQYFGPGTRLLVL.

The chain combines TRBV4-1 with TRBJ2-5; D may be TRBD1 (6 bases). The J call could be wrong; TRBJ2-7 is a better fit for the DNA end. Germline V CDR1 and CDR2: MGHRA, YSYEKL. The CDR3 has 16 residues. This CDR3 is CASSQDLQGEGYEQYF. CDR3 DNA sequence: TGCGCCAGCAGCCAAGATTTACAGGGTGAAGGGTACGAGCAGTACTTC.

The gene calls are TRBV18 and TRBJ2-1; D is ambiguous. Germline CDR1 reads KGHSH; CDR2 reads LQKENI. Between the trimmed V and J ends, which lost 6 bases and 0 bases, there was a span of 6 bases. The CDR3 is 13 amino acids. This CDR3 is CASSLSSYNEQFF. The CDR3 nucleotides are TGTGCCAGCTCGCTGAGCTCCTACAATGAGCAGTTCTTC.

V is TRBV11-2 and J is TRBJ2-2, with TRBD1 matching 7 bases. This CDR3 comprises 15 residues. The ends lost 4 bases at V and 1 base at J; junction bases unmatched: 3. Germline V gene data show CDR1 as SGHAT and CDR2 as FQNNGV. The chain's CDR3 is CASSSNRGNTGELFF. CDR3 bases: TGTGCCAGCAGCTCCAACAGGGGGAACACCGGGGAGCTGTTTTTT.

The chain is built from TRBV29-1 and TRBJ2-3; D might be TRBD2 (5 bases). The germline V gene encodes CDR1 SQVTM and CDR2 ANQGSEA. This CDR3 has 12 amino acids. The V and J ends lost 7 bases and 3 bases respectively, with 11 bases between them. The CDR3 sequence is CSADPGTDTQYF. The CDR3 DNA is TGCAGCGCTGACCCGGGAACAGATACGCAGTATTTT.